The 20 T cell receptor beta chains reported below all come from one sample, sequenced in a study of blood T cell repertoires in COVID-19. Sequenced by immunoSEQ multiplex PCR; TCRdb stores in-frame clones only, minus some. The table has over 400,000 clones, around 85% seen once. Sequenced input: PBMCs or T cells enriched from blood (not recorded which). The receptor set was obtained from a woman aged 60 to 75 who had recovered from COVID-19.

The V and J genes are TRBV6-5 and TRBJ1-1, with D possibly matching TRBD1 (6 bases). The CDR3 extends over 12 amino acids. Germline loops: CDR1 MNHEY, CDR2 SVGAGI. V was pared by 6 bases and J by 10 bases, with 15 bases between. Here the CDR3 reads CASRVPGQVAFF. The CDR3 coding sequence is TGTGCCAGCAGGGTCCCGGGACAAGTAGCTTTCTTT.

The chain carries TRBV27 and TRBJ2-3; TRBD1 might be the D (5 bases). The V gene lost 4 bases and the J gene lost 5 bases, with 10 bases spanning the gap. CDR3 length: 13 residues. From germline, CDR1 is MNHEY and CDR2 SMNVEV (reference sequence). CDR3 protein: CASSSRVGDTQYF. The CDR3 nucleotides read TGTGCCAGCAGTTCCAGGGTTGGAGATACGCAGTATTTT.

The V call is TRBV4-2, the J call TRBJ1-2; the D gene is possibly TRBD1 (5 bases). Germline V gene data show CDR1 as LGHNA and CDR2 as YNFKEQ. This CDR3 contains 16 residues. V shed 1 base and J shed 6 bases, with 18 bases lying between them. The CDR3 coding sequence is TGTGCCAGCAGCCAAGCATCGACTACCGGGGGGAATGGCTACACCTTC. It specifies CASSQASTTGGNGYTF.

The V gene is TRBV11-2, the J gene TRBJ2-7; perhaps TRBD1 as D (6 bases). V lost 4 bases and J 5 bases, leaving 12 bases between the germline ends. There are 13 residues in the CDR3. CDR1 is SGHAT and CDR2 is FQNNGV in the germline V gene. The CDR3 sequence is CASSSSQGNEQYV. The CDR3 nucleotides read TGTGCCAGCAGCTCTAGCCAGGGGAACGAGCAGTACGTC.

The chain couples TRBV27 to TRBJ2-7, with D possibly matching TRBD2 (7 bases). CDR3 size: 12 residues. Germline CDR1 MNHEY, CDR2 SMNVEV (reference sequence). Deletions cut 6 bases from V and 4 bases from J, with 10 bases between. The CDR3 protein is CASRGRGYEQYF. CDR3 in DNA: TGTGCCAGCAGAGGGAGGGGGTACGAGCAGTACTTC.

This chain joins TRBV9 and TRBJ2-3, with D perhaps matching TRBD1 (6 bases). The CDR3 extends over 14 amino acids. V was shortened by 3 bases and J by 5 bases, with 13 bases between the two germline ends. Germline V gene lookup returns CDR1 SGDLS and CDR2 YYNGEE. The CDR3 DNA sequence: TGTGCCAGCAGCGAAACAGGGATGGTAGATACGCAGTATTTT. Encoded protein: CASSETGMVDTQYF. The full variable domain, in which reference TRBV9 and TRBJ2-3 provide the parts outside the CDR3, is DSGVTQTPKHLITATGQRVTLRCSPRSGDLSVYWYQQSLDQGLQFLIQYYNGEERAKGNILERFSAQQFPDLHSELNLSSLELGDSALYFCASSETGMVDTQYFGPGTRLTVL.

The chain recombines TRBV27 with TRBJ2-1; perhaps TRBD2 as D (6 bases). V was cut by 4 bases and J by 10 bases, with 14 bases left in between. CDR1 is MNHEY, CDR2 SMNVEV, per germline (reference sequence). CDR3 length equals 13 residues. CDR3 sequence: CASSSAGRREQFF. The CDR3 coding sequence is TGTGCCAGCAGTTCGGCGGGGAGAAGAGAGCAGTTCTTC.

The count of this clone is one. This chain joins TRBV28 and TRBJ2-1; no reliable D call. The germline CDR1 and CDR2 sequences are MDHEN and SYDVKM. CDR3 length: 12 amino acids. Trimming took off 5 bases at V and 7 bases at J, with 9 bases between the two ends. The CDR3 spells CASSVGSNEQFF. CDR3 nucleotides: TGTGCCAGCAGTGTCGGGTCGAATGAGCAGTTCTTC.

The count of this clone is one. This sequence joins TRBV12-2 and TRBJ2-2; TRBD1 is taken as the D call from the table, unchecked against the DNA. TRBV12-2 is noted as a pseudogene. This CDR3 is 18 amino acids long. The CDR3 is CASRLEITGTGGTGELFF. The CDR3 coding sequence is TGTGCAAGTCGCTTAGAAATTACCGGGACAGGGGGCACCGGGGAGCTGTTTTTT.

The V and J genes are TRBV11-2 and TRBJ1-2, with a possible D match to TRBD1 (6 bases). Germline CDR1 SGHAT, CDR2 FQNNGV. The V end was cut by 0 bases, the J end by 2 bases, with 13 bases between. The CDR3 extends over 16 amino acids. CDR3 bases: TGTGCCAGCAGCTTAGATCCTGGGGGCCGAAACTATGGCTACACCTTC. This encodes CASSLDPGGRNYGYTF.

This sequence joins TRBV5-1 and TRBJ2-3, with no clear D. V shed 3 bases and J shed 5 bases, with 7 bases lying between them. Per the germline V gene, CDR1 is SGHRS and CDR2 is YFSETQ. The CDR3 length is 12 residues. CDR3 in DNA: TGCGCCAGCAGCTCACATCAAGATACGCAGTATTTT. This translates into CASSSHQDTQYF.

This clone was recorded only once. V is TRBV29-1 and J is TRBJ2-2; 7 bases agree with TRBD1. This CDR3 has 14 amino acids. The trim removed 5 bases at V and 3 bases at J, leaving 6 bases unmatched. The V gene's germline CDR1 is SQVTM and CDR2 ANQGSEA. CDR3 amino acids: CSVPRDRDTGELFF. The CDR3 DNA is TGCAGCGTTCCCCGAGACAGGGACACCGGGGAGCTGTTTTTT.

The CDR3 DNA sequence: TGTGCCAGCAGCCAAAGTAGGGGAGGCTACACCTTC. Encoded protein: CASSQSRGGYTF. The chain has TRBV3-1 (or the pseudogene TRBV3-2) and TRBJ1-2; possible D gene TRBD1, 5 bases. Germline CDR1 is LGHDT and CDR2 is YNNKEL (reference sequence). Trimming took off 2 bases at V and 8 bases at J, with 9 bases between the two ends. The CDR3 is 12 residues long.

V is TRBV6-5 and J is TRBJ2-7; D is possibly TRBD1 (6 bases). The CDR3 sequence is 14 residues long. CDR1 is MNHEY and CDR2 is SVGAGI in the germline V gene. V shed 5 bases and J shed 5 bases, with 16 bases lying between them. The CDR3 is CASSRTGTTDEQYF. The CDR3, as DNA: TGTGCCAGCAGTCGGACCGGGACAACCGACGAGCAGTACTTC.

The chain employs TRBV27 and TRBJ1-1, with TRBD1 identical over 9 bases. V shed 7 bases, J shed 5 bases, and the junction held 5 bases outside the gene matches. The germline gives CDR1 MNHEY, CDR2 SMNVEV (reference sequence). The CDR3 runs to 13 residues. In DNA, the CDR3 is TGTGCCAGCACCGTGACAGGGGGTACTGAAGCTTTCTTT. This translates into CASTVTGGTEAFF.

The chain uses TRBV11-3 and TRBJ1-1; 7 bases are a match to TRBD1. The junction had 13 bases not matched to a gene; V was cut back by 0 bases and J by 6 bases. The CDR3 is made up of 17 amino acids. In germline, CDR1 is SGHNT, CDR2 YENEEA. The CDR3 DNA sequence: TGTGCCAGCAGCTTAGATCTGGCTGGCAGGGGGAGCCCTGAAGCTTTCTTT. The encoded protein is CASSLDLAGRGSPEAFF.

The rearrangement joins TRBV6-5 to TRBJ1-5; D might be TRBD1 (5 bases). Trimming took 0 bases from V and 2 from J, leaving 8 bases between them. The CDR3 sequence is 15 residues long. Germline V lookup: CDR1 MNHEY, CDR2 SVGAGI. For the CDR3, the DNA is TGTGCCAGCAGTTACTCGCTAGGGGGCAATCAGCCCCAGCATTTT. It translates to CASSYSLGGNQPQHF.

The rearrangement joins TRBV4-1 to TRBJ1-3, with D unresolved. V lost 0 bases to trimming and J lost 4 bases, with 13 bases between them. CDR1 and CDR2 from the germline V gene are MGHRA and YSYEKL. This CDR3 comprises 16 residues. The CDR3 is CASSQDGVHPGNTIYF. CDR3 sequence (DNA): TGCGCCAGCAGCCAAGATGGAGTGCACCCGGGAAACACCATATATTTT.

This clone was counted once. This chain links TRBV5-1 with TRBJ1-2, with TRBD1 matching over 7 bases. The CDR3 loop spans 15 amino acids. V lost 0 bases, J lost 1 base, and 3 bases stayed unmatched. Germline CDR1 is SGHRS and CDR2 is YFSETQ. The CDR3 DNA sequence: TGCGCCAGCAGCTTGGTCGGGACAGTTAACTATGGCTACACCTTC. Translation gives CASSLVGTVNYGYTF. The complete variable domain, with remaining parts taken from reference TRBV5-1 and TRBJ1-2, reads KAGVTQTPRYLIKTRGQQVTLSCSPISGHRSVSWYQQTPGQGLQFLFEYFSETQRNKGNFPGRFSGRQFSNSRSEMNVSTLELGDSALYLCASSLVGTVNYGYTFGSGTRLTVV.

This chain uses TRBV5-4 with TRBJ2-2; 9 nucleotides match TRBD1. Germline trimming cut 3 bases from V and 3 bases from J; bases unmatched to any gene: 6. Germline V lookup: CDR1 SGHNT, CDR2 YYREEE (reference sequence). This CDR3 is 16 amino acids long. CDR3 in DNA: TGTGCCAGCAGCTGGGGGGGACAGGGCGACACCGGGGAGCTGTTTTTT. Amino acid sequence: CASSWGGQGDTGELFF.